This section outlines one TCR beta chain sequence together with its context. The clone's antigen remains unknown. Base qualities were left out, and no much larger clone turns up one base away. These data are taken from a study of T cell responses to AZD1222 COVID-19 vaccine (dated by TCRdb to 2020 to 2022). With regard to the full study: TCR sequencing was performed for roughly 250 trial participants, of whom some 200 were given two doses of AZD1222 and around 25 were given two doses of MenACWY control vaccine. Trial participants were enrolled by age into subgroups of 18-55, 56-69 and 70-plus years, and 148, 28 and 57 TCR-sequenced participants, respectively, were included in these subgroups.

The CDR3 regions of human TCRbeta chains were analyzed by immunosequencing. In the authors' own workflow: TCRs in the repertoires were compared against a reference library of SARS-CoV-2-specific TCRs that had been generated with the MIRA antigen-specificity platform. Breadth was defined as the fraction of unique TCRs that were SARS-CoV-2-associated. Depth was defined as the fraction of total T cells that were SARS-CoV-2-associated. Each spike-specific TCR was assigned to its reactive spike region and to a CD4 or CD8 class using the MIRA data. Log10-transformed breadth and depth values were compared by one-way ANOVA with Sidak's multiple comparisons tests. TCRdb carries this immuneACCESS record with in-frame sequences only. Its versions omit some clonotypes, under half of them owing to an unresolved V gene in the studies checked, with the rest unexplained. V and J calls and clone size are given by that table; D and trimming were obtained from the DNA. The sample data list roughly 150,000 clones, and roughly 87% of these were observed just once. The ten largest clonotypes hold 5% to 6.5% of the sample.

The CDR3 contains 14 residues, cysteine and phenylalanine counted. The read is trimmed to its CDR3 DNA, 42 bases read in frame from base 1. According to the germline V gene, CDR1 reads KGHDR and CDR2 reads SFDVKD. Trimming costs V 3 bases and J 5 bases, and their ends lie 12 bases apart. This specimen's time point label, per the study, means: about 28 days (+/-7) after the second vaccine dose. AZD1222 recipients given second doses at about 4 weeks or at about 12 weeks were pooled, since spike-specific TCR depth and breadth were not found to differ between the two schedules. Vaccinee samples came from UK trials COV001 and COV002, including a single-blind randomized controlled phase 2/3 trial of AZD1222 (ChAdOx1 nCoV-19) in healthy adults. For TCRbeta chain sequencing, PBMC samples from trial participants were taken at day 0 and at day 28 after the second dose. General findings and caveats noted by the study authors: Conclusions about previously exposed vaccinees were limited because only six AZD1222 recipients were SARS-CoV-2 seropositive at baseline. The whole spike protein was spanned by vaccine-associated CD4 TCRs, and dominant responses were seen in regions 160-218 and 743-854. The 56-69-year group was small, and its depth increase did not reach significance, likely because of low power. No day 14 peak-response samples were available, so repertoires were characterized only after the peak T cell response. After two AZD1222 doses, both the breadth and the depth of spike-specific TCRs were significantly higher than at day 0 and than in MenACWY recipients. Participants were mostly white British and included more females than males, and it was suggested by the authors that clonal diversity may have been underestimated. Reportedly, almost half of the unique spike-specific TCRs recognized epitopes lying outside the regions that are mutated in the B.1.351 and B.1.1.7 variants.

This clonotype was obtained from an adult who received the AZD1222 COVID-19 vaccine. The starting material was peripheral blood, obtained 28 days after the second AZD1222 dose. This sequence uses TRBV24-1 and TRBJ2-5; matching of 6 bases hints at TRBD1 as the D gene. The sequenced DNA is TGTGCCACCAGTGATGATCAGGGGTGGGAGACCCAGTACTTC. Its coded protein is CATSDDQGWETQYF.